These 31 T cell receptor beta chains originate from one sample sequenced in a study of blood T cell repertoires in COVID-19. The table came from immunoSEQ multiplex PCR; TCRdb's copy has only in-frame clones and leaves some out. The sample includes about 160,000 clones, roughly 84% seen only once; the top ten take 15% to 20%. The sample comprised PBMCs or T cells enriched from blood (not recorded which). The receptors come from a man aged 60-69 years who had recovered from COVID-19.

The rearrangement links TRBV9 to TRBJ1-3; TRBD1 matches 9 bases. V was pared by 3 bases and J by 3 bases, with 4 bases of the junction left unmatched. CDR1 is SGDLS and CDR2 is YYNGEE in the germline V gene. The length of the CDR3 is 15 residues. The DNA for the CDR3 is TGTGCCAGCAGCGACACAGGGGGCGGTGGAAACACCATATATTTT. Translation gives CASSDTGGGGNTIYF.

This chain joins TRBV5-1 and TRBJ1-1, with a possible D match to TRBD1 (6 bases). Germline CDR1 reads SGHRS; CDR2 reads YFSETQ. The CDR3 has 13 amino acids. V shed 9 bases and J shed 4 bases, with 16 bases lying between them. The CDR3 is CATQPGDGTEAFF. CDR3 DNA sequence: TGCGCCACCCAGCCAGGGGATGGCACTGAAGCTTTCTTT.

The V gene is TRBV5-1, the J gene TRBJ2-3, with D possibly TRBD1 on 5 matching bases. The germline CDR1 and CDR2 sequences are SGHRS and YFSETQ. With 4 bases removed from V and 0 bases from J, the gap between germline ends came to 15 bases. CDR3 length: 16 residues. For the CDR3, the DNA is TGCGCCAGCAGCCCCTTTTTGACAGATAGCACAGATACGCAGTATTTT. Amino acid sequence: CASSPFLTDSTDTQYF. The full variable domain, completed using reference TRBV5-1 and TRBJ2-3, is KAGVTQTPRYLIKTRGQQVTLSCSPISGHRSVSWYQQTPGQGLQFLFEYFSETQRNKGNFPGRFSGRQFSNSRSEMNVSTLELGDSALYLCASSPFLTDSTDTQYFGPGTRLTVL.

The gene calls are TRBV3-1 (or the pseudogene TRBV3-2) and TRBJ1-6; D is unresolved. Germline values: CDR1 LGHDT, CDR2 YNNKEL (reference sequence). This CDR3 has 13 amino acids. V was clipped by 5 bases and J by 7 bases, with 9 bases between them. The DNA of the CDR3 is TGTGCCAGCAGCGATAGGAGAAATTCACCCCTCCACTTT. Translating gives CASSDRRNSPLHF.

The J gene is TRBJ1-5, the V gene TRBV5-8; D unresolved. The germline CDR1 and CDR2 sequences are SGHTS and YDEGEE. V was pared by 0 bases and J by 4 bases, with 20 bases between. The CDR3 loop spans 18 amino acids. Written as DNA, the CDR3 is TGTGCCAGCAGCTTGGAATATCAGGCCCGATCTTCGAATCAGCCCCAGCATTTT. As protein: CASSLEYQARSSNQPQHF.

This chain uses TRBV2 with TRBJ1-1; 9 nucleotides agree with TRBD1. The trim removed 0 bases at V and 1 base at J, leaving 15 bases unmatched. This CDR3 has 20 residues. Looked up from germline, CDR1 is SNHLY and CDR2 is FYNNEI. This CDR3 is CASSEAHKGQGRRTNTEAFF. In nucleotides, the CDR3 is TGTGCCAGCAGTGAAGCGCATAAAGGACAGGGGAGGCGTACGAACACTGAAGCTTTCTTT.

This clone has only a few counts. The rearrangement joins TRBV12-5 to TRBJ2-1, with D tentatively TRBD1 (6 bases). The CDR3 runs to 16 residues. Trimming removed 5 bases at V and 4 bases at J, with 18 bases between. The germline V gene encodes CDR1 LGHNT and CDR2 FRNRAP. The CDR3 bases are TGTGCTAGTGGTCCCCCAGGGGAGCGGTTTTACAATGAGCAGTTCTTC. Residues: CASGPPGERFYNEQFF.

The V call is TRBV19, the J call TRBJ2-2; tentative D call: TRBD2 (6 bases). This CDR3 is 14 amino acids long. Germline CDR1 is LNHDA and CDR2 is SQIVND (reference sequence). V was trimmed by 6 bases and J by 5 bases, leaving 13 bases between them. The CDR3 region is CASSSGVWTGELFF. CDR3 coding DNA: TGTGCCAGTAGCTCGGGGGTTTGGACCGGGGAGCTGTTTTTT.

The V call is TRBV29-1, the J call TRBJ2-1; 7 bases line up with TRBD2. This CDR3 has 15 residues. V was pared by 0 bases and J by 9 bases, with 11 bases of the junction left unmatched. The germline V gene has CDR1 SQVTM and CDR2 ANQGSEA. The CDR3 sequence: CSVEDRRGSYPEQFF. CDR3 coding DNA: TGCAGCGTTGAAGATCGGCGCGGGAGTTACCCTGAGCAGTTCTTC.

V is TRBV4-1 and J is TRBJ1-2; the match to TRBD1 covers 9 bases. Germline loops: CDR1 MGHRA, CDR2 YSYEKL. This CDR3 region has 17 residues. The V and J ends lost 1 base and 3 bases, in that order; junction bases with no gene match: 9. DNA for the CDR3: TGCGCCAGCAGCCAAGTAATTACAGGGGGCGCAGACTATGGCTACACCTTC. Protein: CASSQVITGGADYGYTF.

This clone occurred a few times. The rearrangement joins TRBV6-1 to TRBJ1-4; 7 nucleotides match TRBD1. The CDR3 spans 16 residues. J was trimmed by 6 bases and V by 3 bases; bases with no gene match: 10. Germline V gene sequence: CDR1 MNHNS, CDR2 SASEGT. Written as DNA, the CDR3 is TGTGCCAGCAGTGAGAAGAGGGGGCGAGGTGATGAAAAACTGTTTTTT. It translates to CASSEKRGRGDEKLFF.

The CDR3 sequence is CASSLPDRGEGETQYF. The CDR3 coding sequence is TGCGCCAGCAGCTTGCCAGACAGGGGGGAAGGGGAGACCCAGTACTTC. The rearrangement links TRBV5-1 to TRBJ2-5; 9 bases agree with TRBD1. The CDR3 loop spans 16 amino acids. The V segment lost 1 base and the J segment 5 bases; nucleotides outside the gene matches: 9. Germline assignment: CDR1 SGHRS and CDR2 YFSETQ.

The rearrangement links TRBV5-6 to TRBJ2-3; 7 bases line up with TRBD2. The germline V gene has CDR1 SGHDT and CDR2 YYEEEE. The CDR3 totals 16 residues. J gave up 0 bases and V 2 bases, and 6 bases lay outside the gene matches. The CDR3 region is CASSFTSSGSTDTQYF. The CDR3 bases are TGTGCCAGCAGCTTTACCAGTAGCGGGAGCACAGATACGCAGTATTTT.

The CDR3 is CASSFGPYEQYF. CDR3 sequence (DNA): TGTGCCAGCAGTTTTGGGCCCTACGAGCAGTACTTC. The chain recombines TRBV12-3 or TRBV12-4 with TRBJ2-7; D is unclear. The ends were cut back, 3 bases at V and 2 bases at J, with 5 bases in the middle. CDR3 length: 12 residues.

This clone was picked up a small number of times. This chain connects TRBV12-3 or TRBV12-4 to TRBJ2-2, with a weak D call TRBD1 (5 bases). The CDR3 length is 13 residues. V shed 1 base and J shed 6 bases, with 6 bases lying between them. The CDR3 region is CASSLEGSGELFF. CDR3 nucleotides: TGTGCCAGCAGTTTAGAGGGGTCCGGGGAGCTGTTTTTT.

This rearrangement joins TRBV5-1 to TRBJ1-1; 11 bases map to TRBD1. V was pared by 3 bases and J by 5 bases, with 6 bases of the junction left unmatched. The CDR3 totals 15 residues. Germline loops: CDR1 SGHRS, CDR2 YFSETQ. The CDR3 DNA sequence: TGCGCCAGCAGCTCAGGACAGGGGGCAAATACTGAAGCTTTCTTT. Translation: CASSSGQGANTEAFF.

This clone appeared a few times. The rearrangement uses TRBV11-1 and TRBJ2-1; TRBD1 is a possible D gene (6 bases). V gave up 1 base and J gave up 8 bases, with 15 bases separating them. The V gene's germline CDR1 is SGHAT and CDR2 FQDESV (reference sequence). This CDR3 spans 15 amino acids. The CDR3 nucleotides are TGTGCCAGCAGCTTAGGGTTGGGGGCGAACCATGAGCAGTTCTTC. Protein sequence: CASSLGLGANHEQFF.

CDR3 protein: CASSRAGRGTNEQFF. CDR3 nucleotide sequence: TGTGCCAGCAGCCGTGCGGGGAGGGGTACCAACGAGCAGTTCTTC. The V and J genes are TRBV28 and TRBJ2-1; TRBD2 matches at 7 bases. CDR1 and CDR2 from the germline V gene are MDHEN and SYDVKM. The V and J ends lost 6 bases and 10 bases, in that order; junction bases with no gene match: 15. The CDR3 runs to 15 residues.

The rearrangement uses TRBV19 and TRBJ2-5; TRBD1 might be the D (5 bases). CDR1 LNHDA and CDR2 SQIVND come from the germline V gene (reference sequence). Trimming stripped 5 bases from V and 2 bases from J, with 12 bases between. The CDR3 is 14 residues long. The CDR3 sequence: CASSGSDSQETQYF. The CDR3 region has the DNA TGTGCCAGTAGTGGGTCTGACAGTCAAGAGACCCAGTACTTC.

CDR3 protein: CASSFKPTDSYEQYF. CDR3 sequence (DNA): TGTGCCAGCAGTTTTAAACCGACTGATTCTTACGAGCAGTACTTC. V is TRBV27 and J is TRBJ2-7; D remains ambiguous. The CDR3 runs to 15 residues. V was cut by 3 bases and J by 4 bases, with 16 bases left in between. The germline gives CDR1 MNHEY, CDR2 SMNVEV (reference sequence).

This chain uses TRBV2 with TRBJ1-1; TRBD1 is a possible D gene (5 bases). V dropped 4 bases and J dropped 2 bases, with 11 bases sitting between them. Germline V gene sequence: CDR1 SNHLY, CDR2 FYNNEI. This CDR3 spans 14 amino acids. The chain's CDR3 is CASSVRGPNTEAFF. CDR3 nucleotides: TGTGCCAGCAGTGTGCGGGGCCCTAACACTGAAGCTTTCTTT.

This clone showed up just a few times. V usage is TRBV6-5 and J usage is TRBJ2-7, with 9 bases fitting TRBD1. The CDR3 has 15 residues. Trimming removed 5 bases from V and 3 bases from J; junction bases left unmatched: 8. CDR1 and CDR2 from the germline V gene are MNHEY and SVGAGI. The CDR3 is CASSQTGQGLYEQYF. The CDR3, as DNA: TGTGCCAGCAGTCAGACGGGACAGGGACTCTACGAGCAGTACTTC.

The gene calls are TRBV11-2 and TRBJ1-2, with D unclear. V shed 5 bases and J shed 4 bases, with 11 bases lying between them. This CDR3 has 13 residues. CDR1 and CDR2 (germline): SGHAT, FQNNGV. The CDR3: CASSPPVPYGYTF. In nucleotides, the CDR3 is TGTGCCAGCAGCCCGCCGGTTCCCTATGGCTACACCTTC.

This chain links TRBV10-3 with TRBJ1-2, with 7 bases that match TRBD1. CDR3 length: 14 amino acids. With V trimmed by 4 bases and J by 5 bases, 7 bases remained unmatched. Germline CDR1 is ENHRY and CDR2 is SYGVKD. CDR3 nucleotide sequence: TGTGCCATCAGTGCCGACAGGGTAGGGTATGGCTACACCTTC. Translation gives CAISADRVGYGYTF.

The rearrangement links TRBV19 to TRBJ2-7, with 7 positions matching TRBD1. With 4 bases clipped from V and 2 bases from J, the junction kept 8 bases outside the gene matches. Looked up from germline, CDR1 is LNHDA and CDR2 is SQIVND (reference sequence). CDR3 length: 15 residues. The CDR3 protein is CASSRKDRQTYEQYF. CDR3 bases: TGTGCCAGTAGTAGAAAGGACAGGCAAACCTACGAGCAGTACTTC.

This sequence joins TRBV23-1 and TRBJ1-5; 7 nucleotides match TRBD1. TRBV23-1 is assigned to the ORF class and has an uncertain function. V dropped 6 bases and J dropped 0; count of bases not matched to a gene: 14. CDR3 size: 18 residues. The DNA for the CDR3 is TGCGCCAGCAGACCCGACCCACAGGGGCCCGATAGCAATCAGCCCCAGCATTTT. It codes for CASRPDPQGPDSNQPQHF.

The chain joins TRBV6-5 to TRBJ1-1, with no clear D. The CDR3 length is 11 residues. CDR1 and CDR2 from the germline V gene are MNHEY and SVGAGI. V lost 7 bases, J lost 3 bases, and 6 bases lay in between. The CDR3 DNA reads as TGTGCCAGCAATATTCACACTGAAGCTTTCTTT. Its translation is CASNIHTEAFF.

The V and J genes are TRBV28 and TRBJ2-1, with D unclear. The CDR3 is 15 amino acids. The germline V and J ends were trimmed by 2 bases and 6 bases, with 14 bases remaining between them. Germline V gene sequence: CDR1 MDHEN, CDR2 SYDVKM. The CDR3 DNA reads as TGTGCCAGCAGTTTACCGAGTTCCTACGGCAATGAGCAGTTCTTC. Its protein product is CASSLPSSYGNEQFF. The full variable domain, with the rest looked up from reference TRBV28 and TRBJ2-1, is DVKVTQSSRYLVKRTGEKVFLECVQDMDHENMFWYRQDPGLGLRLIYFSYDVKMKEKGDIPEGYSVSREKKERFSLILESASTNQTSMYLCASSLPSSYGNEQFFGPGTRLTVL.

V gene TRBV19 combines with J gene TRBJ1-1; 7 nucleotides line up with TRBD1. The junction had 8 bases not matched to a gene; V was cut back by 4 bases and J by 0 bases. From germline, CDR1 is LNHDA and CDR2 SQIVND (reference sequence). There are 16 residues in the CDR3. The CDR3 is CASSSPRTGMNTEAFF. CDR3 nucleotide sequence: TGTGCCAGTAGTAGTCCCAGGACAGGCATGAACACTGAAGCTTTCTTT.

The chain recombines TRBV5-4 with TRBJ2-5; TRBD2 matches 11 bases. This CDR3 is 15 amino acids long. CDR1 SGHNT and CDR2 YYREEE come from the germline V gene (reference sequence). After removal of 4 bases from V and 0 bases from J, the junction contained 2 bases not matched to a gene. CDR3 in amino acids: CASSIAGGDQETQYF. The CDR3 nucleotides read TGTGCCAGCAGCATAGCGGGGGGGGACCAAGAGACCCAGTACTTC. Full variable domain (rest looked up from reference TRBV5-4 and TRBJ2-5): ETGVTQSPTHLIKTRGQQVTLRCSSQSGHNTVSWYQQALGQGPQFIFQYYREEENGRGNFPPRFSGLQFPNYSSELNVNALELDDSALYLCASSIAGGDQETQYFGPGTRLLVL.

J is TRBJ2-2 and V is TRBV6-4; TRBD1 matches at 12 bases. Trimming at V came to 4 bases and at J to 1 base, leaving 4 bases not matched to a gene. Per the germline V gene, CDR1 is MRHNA and CDR2 is SNTAGT. The CDR3 sequence is 17 residues long. CDR3 in DNA: TGTGCCAGCAGTGGGGACAGGGGGCCAAAGAACACCGGGGAGCTGTTTTTT. Its translation: CASSGDRGPKNTGELFF.